This note documents a single TCR beta chain sequence. The antigen is not known. An assay was performed, and its level was deep. Template for every sorted-subset replicate PCR totaled about 200 ng DNA, around 32,000 T cell genomes. Data came from immunoSEQ multiplex PCR; TCRdb stores just in-frame clones and leaves some out. There are millions of clones in the sample; approximately 95% occur only once, and 0.9% to 1.4% lies in the top ten. Germline V gives CDR1 LGHNA, CDR2 YSLEER. The CDR3 covers 14 residues. V dropped 1 base and J dropped 0 bases, with 7 bases sitting between them. This sample was included in a study of shared clonotypes between healthy human individuals. General study points: Specimens sampled were limited to blood, with tissue repertoires likely differing.

CD45RO-negative CD8 cells positively selected for CCR7 made up the naive population, which excluded terminally differentiated effector memory CD45RA+ cells. The sequence was obtained from a man in his late teens or twenties in good health. The rearrangement uses TRBV4-3 and TRBJ2-7; D remains unclear. Sequenced input: naive CD8+ T cells sorted from blood. The CDR3 DNA follows: TGCGCCAGCAGCCAAGGGGTAGCCTCCTACGAGCAGTACTTC. Its translation is CASSQGVASYEQYF.